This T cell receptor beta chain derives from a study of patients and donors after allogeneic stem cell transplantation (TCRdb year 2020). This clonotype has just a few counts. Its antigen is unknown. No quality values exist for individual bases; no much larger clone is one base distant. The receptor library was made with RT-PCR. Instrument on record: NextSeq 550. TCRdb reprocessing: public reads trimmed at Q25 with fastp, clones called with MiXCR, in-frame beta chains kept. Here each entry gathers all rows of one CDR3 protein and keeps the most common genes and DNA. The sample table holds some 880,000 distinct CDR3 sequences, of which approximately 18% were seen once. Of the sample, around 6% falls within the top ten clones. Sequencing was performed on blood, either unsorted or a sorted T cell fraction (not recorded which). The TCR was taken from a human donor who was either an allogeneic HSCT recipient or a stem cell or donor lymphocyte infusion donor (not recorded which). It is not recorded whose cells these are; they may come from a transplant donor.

CDR3 sequence: CASSDLSGSTPKTYNEQFF. The nucleotides read TGTGCCAGCAGTGATTTGAGTGGTAGTACACCCAAAACTTACAATGAGCAGTTCTTC. Here the chain combines TRBV6-4 and TRBJ2-1, with an unclear D gene assignment. Spanning cysteine to phenylalanine, the CDR3 consists of 19 amino acids. The retained sequence is limited to the CDR3, 57 bases, with the frame set at the first base. The V and J ends are trimmed by 3 bases and 4 bases, leaving 25 bases between them. The germline V gene supplies CDR1 MRHNA and CDR2 SNTAGT.